These 26 T cell receptor beta chains originate from one sample sequenced in a study of shared clonotypes between healthy human individuals. Here immunoSEQ multiplex PCR was the method, and the copy in TCRdb shows in-frame clones only, minus some. The data contain some 450,000 clones, around 77% of them singletons. Material for sequencing was PBMCs. Receptor source: a woman aged 40 to 50 in good health. Some clones in this sample may be carry-over from other donors' samples.

With respect to this clone: A much more abundant neighbour one base away suggests this may be a read error. The chain carries TRBV28 and TRBJ2-7; a weak D match, TRBD2 (6 bases). From germline, CDR1 is MDHEN and CDR2 SYDVKM. This CDR3 is 15 amino acids long. V dropped 4 bases and J dropped 9 bases, with 22 bases sitting between them. The CDR3 nucleotides read TGTGCCAGCAGTTCCCCATCCCGTCGGGGAGGCGTGCAGTACTTC. Translated: CASSSPSRRGGVQYF.

This clone was recorded only once. Other DNA sequences in the same sample also yield this CDR3. J is TRBJ1-3 and V is TRBV28; D gene ambiguous. In germline, CDR1 is MDHEN, CDR2 SYDVKM. With 8 bases removed from V and 0 bases from J, the gap between germline ends came to 8 bases. The CDR3 sequence is 13 residues long. For the CDR3, the DNA is TGTGCCAGCGAAGAAAACTCTGGAAACACCATATATTTT. It specifies CASEENSGNTIYF.

The V call is TRBV28, the J call TRBJ1-5; tentative D call: TRBD1 (5 bases). This CDR3 region has 12 residues. Trimming stripped 4 bases from V and 6 bases from J, with 7 bases between. Per germline, CDR1 MDHEN and CDR2 SYDVKM. CDR3 protein: CASSWGGQPQHF. Written as DNA, the CDR3 is TGTGCCAGCAGTTGGGGGGGTCAGCCCCAGCATTTT.

This clone was observed at least ten times. Other DNA sequences in the same sample also yield this CDR3. The V gene is TRBV6-1, the J gene TRBJ2-7, with D unclear. The CDR3 runs to 16 residues. Looked up from germline, CDR1 is MNHNS and CDR2 is SASEGT. Trimming pared 2 bases from V and 4 bases from J, leaving 18 bases between. CDR3 protein: CASSEWPTDLNYEQYF. The CDR3 DNA follows: TGTGCCAGCAGTGAATGGCCCACAGATTTAAATTACGAGCAGTACTTC.

This chain connects TRBV6-6 to TRBJ2-7, with D perhaps TRBD2 (6 bases). There are 12 residues in the CDR3. V lost 4 bases, J lost 3 bases, and 7 bases lay in between. The V gene's germline CDR1 is MNHNY and CDR2 SVGAGI (reference sequence). In DNA form, the CDR3 reads TGTGCCAGCAGTTCGACTAGCTACGAGCAGTACTTC. This encodes CASSSTSYEQYF.

The CDR3 reads CASSTPGTGYGYTF. CDR3 sequence (DNA): TGTGCCAGTAGTACCCCCGGGACAGGGTATGGCTACACCTTC. The V call is TRBV19, the J call TRBJ1-2; 9 nucleotides agree with TRBD1. The V and J ends lost 4 bases and 5 bases, in that order; junction bases with no gene match: 5. This CDR3 region has 14 residues. Germline CDR1 reads LNHDA; CDR2 reads SQIVND (reference sequence).

This rearrangement joins TRBV30 to TRBJ2-7; a possible D gene is TRBD2 (7 bases). The V end was cut by 6 bases, the J end by 4 bases, with 16 bases between. CDR3 size: 13 residues. Germline V gene data show CDR1 as GTSNPN and CDR2 as SVGIG (reference sequence). The CDR3 reads CACTRGAQYEQYF. The CDR3 DNA sequence: TGTGCCTGCACCCGGGGGGCTCAGTACGAGCAGTACTTC.

The chain uses TRBV5-1 and TRBJ1-3; unclear D gene. The CDR3 contains 13 residues. With 3 bases removed from V and 0 bases from J, the gap between germline ends came to 4 bases. Germline CDR1 and CDR2: SGHRS and YFSETQ. The CDR3 here is CASSWLSGNTIYF. Here the CDR3 DNA reads TGCGCCAGCAGCTGGCTCTCTGGAAACACCATATATTTT.

This sequence joins TRBV5-4 and TRBJ1-6; no definite D call. Trimming removed 4 bases at V and 9 bases at J, with 17 bases between. The CDR3 loop spans 15 amino acids. Germline CDR1 SGHNT, CDR2 YYREEE (reference sequence). CDR3 in amino acids: CASSGRVGYGSPLHF. The CDR3 DNA sequence: TGTGCCAGCAGCGGGCGCGTCGGGTACGGTTCACCCCTCCACTTT.

This clone appeared a few times. The rearrangement joins TRBV6-5 to TRBJ1-3; D is undetermined. The V end lost 4 bases, the J end lost 2 bases, and 15 bases lay between the germline ends. CDR1 and CDR2 from the germline V gene are MNHEY and SVGAGI. The length of the CDR3 is 16 residues. Written as DNA, the CDR3 is TGTGCCAGCAGTTCACGTCCCCTAGGTACTGGAAACACCATATATTTT. Translation: CASSSRPLGTGNTIYF.

The rearrangement joins TRBV4-3 to TRBJ1-2; the D gene is possibly TRBD1 (6 bases). Germline values: CDR1 LGHNA, CDR2 YSLEER. Trimming pared 2 bases from V and 4 bases from J, leaving 23 bases between. CDR3 length equals 18 residues. CDR3 in DNA: TGCGCCAGCAGCCAAAGGGGGGGATTCGGGAGCGTCAGCTATGGCTACACCTTC. Amino acid sequence: CASSQRGGFGSVSYGYTF.

V is TRBV4-1 and J is TRBJ1-5; 7 bases fit TRBD1. CDR3 size: 15 residues. V lost 3 bases and J lost 2; bases outside the gene matches: 4. Germline V lookup: CDR1 MGHRA, CDR2 YSYEKL. CDR3 sequence (DNA): TGCGCCAGCAGCCAGGAAACAGGGGGCAATCAGCCCCAGCATTTT. Its translation is CASSQETGGNQPQHF.

The chain employs TRBV5-1 and TRBJ1-1, with D perhaps matching TRBD1 (6 bases). The CDR3 has 16 amino acids. The ends were cut back, 3 bases at V and 0 bases at J, with 15 bases in the middle. Germline lookup yields CDR1 SGHRS and CDR2 YFSETQ. The chain's CDR3 is CASSYTQAGVNTEAFF. In DNA, the CDR3 is TGCGCCAGCAGCTACACCCAAGCAGGGGTGAACACTGAAGCTTTCTTT.

The chain recombines TRBV7-8 with TRBJ2-1, with D uncertain. Per germline, CDR1 SGHVS and CDR2 FQNEAQ. This CDR3 has 13 residues. Trimming cost V 0 bases and J 7 bases, with 7 bases left between them. The CDR3 loop is CASSLALDNEQFF. The CDR3 DNA is TGTGCCAGCAGCTTAGCACTCGATAATGAGCAGTTCTTC.

Note on this clone: A far larger clone is just one base off, so this is likely a read error. This chain links TRBV6-4 with TRBJ2-3, with D possibly matching TRBD2 (6 bases). CDR1 and CDR2 (germline): MRHNA, SNTAGT. The CDR3 is 15 amino acids. CDR3 nucleotides: TGCGCCAGCAGGACCGCGGGGCCATCCACAGATACGCAGTATTTT. Translating it yields CASRTAGPSTDTQYF.

The rearrangement links TRBV6-6 to TRBJ2-5; maybe TRBD2 (5 bases). V gave up 7 bases and J gave up 4 bases, with 13 bases separating them. The germline V gene has CDR1 MNHNY and CDR2 SVGAGI (reference sequence). The CDR3 sequence is 13 residues long. The CDR3 loop reads CASTTRVGETQYF. The CDR3 nucleotides read TGTGCCAGCACCACGAGGGTCGGAGAGACCCAGTACTTC.

In its sample, this clone was seen once. The V and J genes are TRBV7-9 and TRBJ2-7, with a weak D call TRBD1 (6 bases). Per the germline V gene, CDR1 is SEHNR and CDR2 is FQNEAQ (reference sequence). V was trimmed by 3 bases and J by 2 bases, leaving 11 bases between them. CDR3 size: 14 residues. The CDR3 DNA sequence: TGTGCCAGCAGCTTGGGGGCAGAGGCCTACGAGCAGTACTTC. This sequence encodes CASSLGAEAYEQYF.

This chain uses TRBV2 with TRBJ1-1; 7 bases line up with TRBD1. The trim removed 4 bases at V and 4 bases at J, leaving 3 bases unmatched. Germline assignment: CDR1 SNHLY and CDR2 FYNNEI. The length of the CDR3 is 13 residues. CDR3 coding DNA: TGTGCCAGCAGTGTACAGGGGACCACTGAAGCTTTCTTT. It encodes CASSVQGTTEAFF.

The J gene is TRBJ1-2, the V gene TRBV9, with unresolved D. Germline V CDR1 and CDR2: SGDLS, YYNGEE. The CDR3 runs to 13 residues. Deletions cut 3 bases from V and 8 bases from J, with 14 bases between. The CDR3 sequence: CASSATQDGGYTF. DNA for the CDR3: TGTGCCAGCAGCGCGACACAAGATGGGGGCTACACCTTC.

There are a few counts of this clone. This sequence joins TRBV28 and TRBJ1-2, with 9 positions matching TRBD1. Trimming took 4 bases from V and 4 from J; bases not matched to a gene: 7. Germline CDR1 reads MDHEN; CDR2 reads SYDVKM. CDR3 size: 15 residues. This chain's CDR3 is CASSSSWTGAYGYTF. DNA for the CDR3: TGTGCCAGCAGTTCATCTTGGACAGGGGCCTATGGCTACACCTTC.

The chain couples TRBV2 to TRBJ1-1; 7 nucleotides match TRBD1. CDR3 length equals 17 residues. After removal of 6 bases from V and 0 bases from J, the junction contained 13 bases not matched to a gene. Germline values: CDR1 SNHLY, CDR2 FYNNEI. The CDR3 spells CASREQGRALMNTEAFF. Written as DNA, the CDR3 is TGTGCCAGCAGAGAACAGGGGCGAGCCTTGATGAACACTGAAGCTTTCTTT.

The gene calls are TRBV6-1 and TRBJ2-7, with 10 bases aligning to TRBD2. Germline trimming cut 4 bases from V and 2 bases from J; bases unmatched to any gene: 17. CDR3 length: 19 residues. Germline V CDR1 and CDR2: MNHNS, SASEGT. The CDR3 loop reads CASSGVQGIWTSGTYEQYF. The DNA for the CDR3 is TGTGCCAGCAGTGGAGTACAGGGGATATGGACTAGCGGTACCTACGAGCAGTACTTC.

The rearrangement joins TRBV4-1 to TRBJ2-2, with a weak D call TRBD2 (5 bases). This CDR3 is built from 14 residues. Trimming removed 0 bases at V and 6 bases at J, with 8 bases between. Germline V gene data show CDR1 as MGHRA and CDR2 as YSYEKL. Here the CDR3 reads CASSQDPGSGELFF. Here the CDR3 DNA reads TGCGCCAGCAGCCAAGATCCGGGGTCCGGGGAGCTGTTTTTT.

This clone was observed a few times. The chain links TRBV27 to TRBJ1-2; no definite D call. CDR1 and CDR2 from the germline V gene are MNHEY and SMNVEV (reference sequence). This CDR3 has 15 amino acids. V was shortened by 0 bases and J by 0 bases, with 8 bases between the two germline ends. The CDR3 DNA reads as TGTGCCAGCAGTTTATCGTGGGATACTAACTATGGCTACACCTTC. Protein sequence: CASSLSWDTNYGYTF.

The CDR3 DNA follows: TGTGCCAGCAGCGTAACCGGGGAGCTGTTTTTT. This translates into CASSVTGELFF. The rearrangement joins TRBV9 to TRBJ2-2, with D unclear. V was shortened by 1 base and J by 5 bases, with 0 bases between the two germline ends. Per the germline V gene, CDR1 is SGDLS and CDR2 is YYNGEE. The CDR3 length is 11 residues.

The sample holds one count of this clone. The chain couples TRBV11-2 to TRBJ2-2, with 7 bases fitting TRBD2. Per the germline V gene, CDR1 is SGHAT and CDR2 is FQNNGV. Trimming cost V 1 base and J 2 bases; bases outside gene matches: 1. The CDR3 covers 15 residues. The CDR3 nucleotides read TGTGCCAGCAGCTTAGCGGGAGGAAACACCGGGGAGCTGTTTTTT. Its protein is CASSLAGGNTGELFF.